This entry is about one T cell receptor beta chain. Its target antigen remains unknown. Base qualities were left out, and no much larger clone turns up one base away. In Seattle, one collaborating source enrolled patients while the infection was active and tracked those patients longitudinally over the course of disease. Collaborating institutions collected whole blood in K2EDTA tubes following their own protocols. Collaborator samples were shipped for TCRbeta analysis as frozen whole blood, isolated PBMCs, or DNA extracted from either sample type. This sample was included in a study of blood T cell repertoires in COVID-19 (dated by TCRdb to 2020 to 2022). Describing the broader study: The collaborator samples originated in the United States, Italy and Spain and spanned the acute and convalescent phases of COVID-19. The material from the prospective study consisted of cDNA or gDNA derived from T cells, B-cell-depleted T cells, or PBMCs. The dataset comprised deeply sampled blood TCRbeta repertoires from subjects exposed to, actively infected with, or recovered from COVID-19. A freely available public database, intended as a resource for researchers studying the immune response to SARS-CoV-2, is where the repertoires were released. The samples were drawn from two sources: the first 160 participants of the ongoing ImmuneRACE study, and some 1,300 subjects contributed by 6 global collaborators. The sample metadata nearly always contained a de-identified subject ID, COVID-19 status, age in years and sex. Where available, HLA class I and class II types were taken from metadata supplied by the sample provider and were not determined by assay-based typing. The paper as a whole reports these results and caveats: The amount of clinical and demographic metadata varied by source and participant and was provided uncurated.

TCRbeta CDR3 regions were amplified from genomic DNA by means of the immunoSEQ Assay, a bias-controlled multiplex PCR. In the authors' own workflow: Nucleated cell counts per sample were estimated from amplification of reference gene primers within the assay. Sequence reads were collapsed and filtered to measure the absolute abundance of every unique TCRbeta CDR3 rearrangement. For each sample, productive Simpson clonality was calculated as the square root of Simpson's diversity index over productive rearrangements. TCRdb carries this immuneACCESS record with in-frame sequences only. Its versions omit some clonotypes, under half of them owing to an unresolved V gene in the studies checked, with the rest unexplained. The V and J calls and the clone size are those of that table, but D and trimming were determined from the DNA. Present in this sample are about 250,000 clones, 90% of which were seen just once. The biggest ten clones account for 2.1% of the sample.

From V the trimming removes 2 bases and from J it removes 8 bases, while the gene matches leave 4 bases of the junction unaccounted for. There are 13 amino acids in the CDR3, from cysteine to phenylalanine inclusive. Left in the record is the CDR3 DNA by itself, 39 bases read in frame from the first base. CDR1 SGHTS and CDR2 YDEGEE are derived from the germline V gene. The sample comprised peripheral blood. The sequence joins TRBV5-8 to TRBJ1-2; 9 junctional bases match TRBD1. This receptor was taken from a woman aged 55 to 70 with COVID-19, enrolled during active disease. The CDR3 reads CASSFTGGEGYTF. DNA sequence: TGTGCCAGCAGCTTTACAGGGGGCGAGGGCTACACCTTC.